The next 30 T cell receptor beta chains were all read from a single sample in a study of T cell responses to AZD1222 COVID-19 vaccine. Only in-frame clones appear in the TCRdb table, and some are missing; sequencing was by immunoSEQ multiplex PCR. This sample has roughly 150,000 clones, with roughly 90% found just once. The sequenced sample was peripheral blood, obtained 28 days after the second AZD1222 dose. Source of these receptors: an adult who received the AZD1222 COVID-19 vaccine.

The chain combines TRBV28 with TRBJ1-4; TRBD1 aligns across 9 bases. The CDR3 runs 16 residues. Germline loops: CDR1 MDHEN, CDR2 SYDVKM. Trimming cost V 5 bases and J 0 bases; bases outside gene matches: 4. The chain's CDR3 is CASSRTGAATNEKLFF. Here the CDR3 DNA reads TGTGCCAGCAGTAGGACAGGGGCGGCAACTAATGAAAAACTGTTTTTT.

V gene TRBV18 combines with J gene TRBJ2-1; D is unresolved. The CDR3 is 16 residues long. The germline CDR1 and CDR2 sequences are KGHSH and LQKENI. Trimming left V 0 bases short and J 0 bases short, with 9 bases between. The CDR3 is CASSPPSGSSYNEQFF. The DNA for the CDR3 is TGTGCCAGCTCACCACCGTCGGGTAGCTCCTACAATGAGCAGTTCTTC.

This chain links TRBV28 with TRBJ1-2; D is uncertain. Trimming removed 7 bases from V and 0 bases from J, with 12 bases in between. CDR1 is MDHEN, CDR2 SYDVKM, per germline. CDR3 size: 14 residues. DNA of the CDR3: TGTGCCAGCATCTTGCGGGGAGCTAACTATGGCTACACCTTC. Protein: CASILRGANYGYTF.

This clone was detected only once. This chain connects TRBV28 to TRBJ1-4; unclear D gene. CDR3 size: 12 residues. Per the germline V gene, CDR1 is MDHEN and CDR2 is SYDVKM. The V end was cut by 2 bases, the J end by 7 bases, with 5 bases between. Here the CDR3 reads CASSLAVEKLFF. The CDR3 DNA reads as TGTGCCAGCAGTTTAGCAGTTGAAAAACTGTTTTTT.

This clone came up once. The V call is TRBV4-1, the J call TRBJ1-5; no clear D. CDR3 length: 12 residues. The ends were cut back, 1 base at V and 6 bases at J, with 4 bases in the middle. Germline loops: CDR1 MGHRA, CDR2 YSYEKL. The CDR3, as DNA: TGCGCCAGCAGCCAAGTAGGTCAGCCCCAGCATTTT. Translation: CASSQVGQPQHF.

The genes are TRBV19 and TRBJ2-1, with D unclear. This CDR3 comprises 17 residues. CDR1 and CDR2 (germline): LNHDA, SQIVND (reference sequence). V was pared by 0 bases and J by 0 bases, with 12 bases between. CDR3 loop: CASSIDVGISSYNEQFF. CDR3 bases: TGTGCCAGTAGTATAGATGTGGGGATTAGCTCCTACAATGAGCAGTTCTTC.

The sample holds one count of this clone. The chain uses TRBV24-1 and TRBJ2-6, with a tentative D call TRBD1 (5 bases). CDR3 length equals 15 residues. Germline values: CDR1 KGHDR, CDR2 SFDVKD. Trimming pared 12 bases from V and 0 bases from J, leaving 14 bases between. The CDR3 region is CAQTTVNSGANVLTF. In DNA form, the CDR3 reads TGTGCCCAAACGACAGTAAACTCTGGGGCCAACGTCCTGACTTTC.

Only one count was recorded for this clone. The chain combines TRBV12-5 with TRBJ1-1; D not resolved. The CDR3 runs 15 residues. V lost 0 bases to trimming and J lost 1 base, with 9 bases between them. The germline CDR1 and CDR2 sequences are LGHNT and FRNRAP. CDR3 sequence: CASGLVNPRNTEAFF. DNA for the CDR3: TGTGCTAGTGGTTTGGTAAACCCACGGAACACTGAAGCTTTCTTT.

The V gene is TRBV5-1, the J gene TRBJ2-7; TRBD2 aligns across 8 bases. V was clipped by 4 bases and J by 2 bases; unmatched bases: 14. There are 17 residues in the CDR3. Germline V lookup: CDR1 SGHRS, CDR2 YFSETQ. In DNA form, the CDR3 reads TGCGCCAGCAGCCCCCCCCTCGGGAGCGGGAGAACCTACGAGCAGTACTTC. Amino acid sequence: CASSPPLGSGRTYEQYF. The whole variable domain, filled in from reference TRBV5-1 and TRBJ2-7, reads KAGVTQTPRYLIKTRGQQVTLSCSPISGHRSVSWYQQTPGQGLQFLFEYFSETQRNKGNFPGRFSGRQFSNSRSEMNVSTLELGDSALYLCASSPPLGSGRTYEQYFGPGTRLTVT.

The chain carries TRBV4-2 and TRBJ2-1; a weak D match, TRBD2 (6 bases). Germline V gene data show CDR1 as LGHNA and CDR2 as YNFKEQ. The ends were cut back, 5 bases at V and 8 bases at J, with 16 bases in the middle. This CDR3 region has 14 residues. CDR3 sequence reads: CASSMGLWVDEQFF. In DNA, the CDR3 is TGTGCCAGCAGCATGGGACTTTGGGTCGATGAGCAGTTCTTC.

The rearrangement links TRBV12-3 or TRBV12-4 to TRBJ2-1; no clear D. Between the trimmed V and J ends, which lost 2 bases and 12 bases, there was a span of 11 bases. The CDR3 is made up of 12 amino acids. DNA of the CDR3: TGTGCCAGCAGTTTAAACCCCCCGCGGCAGTTCTTC. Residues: CASSLNPPRQFF.

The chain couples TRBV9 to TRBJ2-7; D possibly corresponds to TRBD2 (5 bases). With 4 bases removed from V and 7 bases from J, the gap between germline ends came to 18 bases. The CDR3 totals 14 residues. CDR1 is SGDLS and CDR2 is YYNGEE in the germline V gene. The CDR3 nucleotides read TGTGCCAGCAGCCCCCGGGTCTCTTCGGGGGAGCAGTACTTC. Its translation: CASSPRVSSGEQYF.

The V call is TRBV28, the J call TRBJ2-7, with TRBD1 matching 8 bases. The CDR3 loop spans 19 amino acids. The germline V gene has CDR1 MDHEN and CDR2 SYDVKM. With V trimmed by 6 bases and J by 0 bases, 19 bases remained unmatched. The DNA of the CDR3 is TGTGCCAGCAGCGGGCTAAACCAAGCCCAGGGGGCTATCTCCTACGAGCAGTACTTC. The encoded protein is CASSGLNQAQGAISYEQYF. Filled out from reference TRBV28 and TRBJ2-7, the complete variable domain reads DVKVTQSSRYLVKRTGEKVFLECVQDMDHENMFWYRQDPGLGLRLIYFSYDVKMKEKGDIPEGYSVSREKKERFSLILESASTNQTSMYLCASSGLNQAQGAISYEQYFGPGTRLTVT.

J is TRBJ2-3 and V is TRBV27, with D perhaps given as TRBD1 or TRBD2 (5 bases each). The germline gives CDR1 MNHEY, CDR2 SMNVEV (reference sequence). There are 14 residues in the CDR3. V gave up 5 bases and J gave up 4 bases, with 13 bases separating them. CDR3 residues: CASSGSGAPDTQYF. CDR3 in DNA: TGTGCCAGCAGTGGGTCCGGGGCCCCAGATACGCAGTATTTT.

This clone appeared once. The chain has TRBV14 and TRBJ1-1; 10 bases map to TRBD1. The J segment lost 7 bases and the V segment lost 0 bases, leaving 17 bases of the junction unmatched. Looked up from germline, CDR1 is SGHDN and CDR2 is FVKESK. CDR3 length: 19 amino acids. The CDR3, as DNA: TGTGCCAGCAGCCAAGATCAGGCCGAAGACAGGGGGCGGAGGGTTGAAGCTTTCTTT. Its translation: CASSQDQAEDRGRRVEAFF. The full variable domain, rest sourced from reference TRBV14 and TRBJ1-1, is EAGVTQFPSHSVIEKGQTVTLRCDPISGHDNLYWYRRVMGKEIKFLLHFVKESKQDESGMPNNRFLAERTGGTYSTLKVQPAELEDSGVYFCASSQDQAEDRGRRVEAFFGQGTRLTVV.

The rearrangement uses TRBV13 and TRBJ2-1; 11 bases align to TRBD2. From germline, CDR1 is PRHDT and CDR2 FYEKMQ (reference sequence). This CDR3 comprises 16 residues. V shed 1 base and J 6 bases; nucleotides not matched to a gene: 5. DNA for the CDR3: TGTGCCAGCAGCTTAGTAGGACTAGCGGGTTCCAATGAGCAGTTCTTC. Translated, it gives CASSLVGLAGSNEQFF.

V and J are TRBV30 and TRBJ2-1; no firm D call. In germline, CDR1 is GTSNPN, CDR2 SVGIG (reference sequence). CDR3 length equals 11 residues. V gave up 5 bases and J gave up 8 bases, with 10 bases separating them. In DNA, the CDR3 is TGTGCCTGGTCGGTTCCCGATGAGCAGTTCTTC. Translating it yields CAWSVPDEQFF. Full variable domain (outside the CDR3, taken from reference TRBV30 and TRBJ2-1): SQTIHQWPATLVQPVGSPLSLECTVEGTSNPNLYWYRQAAGRGLQLLFYSVGIGQISSEVPQNLSASRPQDRQFILSSKKLLLSDSGFYLCAWSVPDEQFFGPGTRLTVL.

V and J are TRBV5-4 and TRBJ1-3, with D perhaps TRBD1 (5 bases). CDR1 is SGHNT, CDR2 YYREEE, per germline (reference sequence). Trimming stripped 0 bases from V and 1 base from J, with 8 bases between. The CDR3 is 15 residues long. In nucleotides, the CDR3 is TGTGCCAGCAGCTTGGTAGCAGGGTCTGGAAACACCATATATTTT. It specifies CASSLVAGSGNTIYF.

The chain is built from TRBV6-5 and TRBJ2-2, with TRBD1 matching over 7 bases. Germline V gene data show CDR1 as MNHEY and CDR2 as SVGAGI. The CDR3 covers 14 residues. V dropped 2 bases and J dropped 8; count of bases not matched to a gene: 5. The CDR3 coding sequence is TGTGCCAGCAGTTACACAGGGGCCTCAGGGGAGCTGTTTTTT. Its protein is CASSYTGASGELFF.

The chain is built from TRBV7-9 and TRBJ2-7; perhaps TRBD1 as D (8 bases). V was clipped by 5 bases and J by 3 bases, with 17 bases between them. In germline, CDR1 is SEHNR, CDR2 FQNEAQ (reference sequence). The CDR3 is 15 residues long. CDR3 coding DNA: TGTGCCAGCAGCGTAGGGAGGGGACAGGACTACGAGCAGTACTTC. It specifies CASSVGRGQDYEQYF.

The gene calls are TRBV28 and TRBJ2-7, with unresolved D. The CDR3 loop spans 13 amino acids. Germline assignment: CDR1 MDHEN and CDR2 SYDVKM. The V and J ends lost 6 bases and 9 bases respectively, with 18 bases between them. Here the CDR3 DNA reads TGTGCCAGCAGCCCCCTTGGGCGTGGTGTGCAGTACTTC. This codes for CASSPLGRGVQYF.

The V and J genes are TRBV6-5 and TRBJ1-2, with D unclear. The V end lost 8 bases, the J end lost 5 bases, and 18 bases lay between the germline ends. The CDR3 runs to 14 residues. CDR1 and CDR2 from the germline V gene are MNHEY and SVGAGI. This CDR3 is CASGPTVLRYGYTF. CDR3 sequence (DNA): TGTGCCAGCGGTCCAACAGTTCTTCGTTATGGCTACACCTTC.

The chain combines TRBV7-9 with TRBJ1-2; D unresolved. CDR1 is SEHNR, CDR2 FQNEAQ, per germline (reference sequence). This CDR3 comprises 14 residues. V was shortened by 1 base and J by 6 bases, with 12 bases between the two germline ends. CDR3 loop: CASSLVGQEDGYTF. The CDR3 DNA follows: TGTGCCAGCAGCTTAGTTGGCCAGGAGGATGGCTACACCTTC.

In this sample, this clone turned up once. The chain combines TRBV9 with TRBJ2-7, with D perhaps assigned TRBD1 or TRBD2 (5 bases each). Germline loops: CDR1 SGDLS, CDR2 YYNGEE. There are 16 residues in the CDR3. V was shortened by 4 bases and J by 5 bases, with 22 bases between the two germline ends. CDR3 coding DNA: TGTGCCAGCAGCCCTACGGGACGGGGTGTAGATAACGAGCAGTACTTC. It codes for CASSPTGRGVDNEQYF. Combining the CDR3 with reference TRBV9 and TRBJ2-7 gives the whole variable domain DSGVTQTPKHLITATGQRVTLRCSPRSGDLSVYWYQQSLDQGLQFLIQYYNGEERAKGNILERFSAQQFPDLHSELNLSSLELGDSALYFCASSPTGRGVDNEQYFGPGTRLTVT.

CDR3 DNA: TGTGCCAGCAGCTCACCTCCCGGGACTAGCAGCGTCCAAGAGACCCAGTACTTC. Translating gives CASSSPPGTSSVQETQYF. The chain uses TRBV9 and TRBJ2-5, with TRBD2 identical over 9 bases. Trimming took 4 bases from V and 1 from J; bases not matched to a gene: 14. Germline assignment: CDR1 SGDLS and CDR2 YYNGEE. This CDR3 region has 18 residues.

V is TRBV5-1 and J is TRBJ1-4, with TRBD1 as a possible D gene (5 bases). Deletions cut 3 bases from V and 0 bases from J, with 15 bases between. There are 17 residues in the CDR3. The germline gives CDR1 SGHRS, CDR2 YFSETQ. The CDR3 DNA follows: TGCGCCAGCAGCTGGGGTGAGGGGCGTGCAACTAATGAAAAACTGTTTTTT. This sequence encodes CASSWGEGRATNEKLFF.

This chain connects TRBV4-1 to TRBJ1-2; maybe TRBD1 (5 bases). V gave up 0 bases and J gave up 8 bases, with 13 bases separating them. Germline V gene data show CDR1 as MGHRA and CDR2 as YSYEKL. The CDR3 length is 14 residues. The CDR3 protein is CASSQDRLGDGYTF. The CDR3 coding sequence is TGCGCCAGCAGCCAAGATCGCCTGGGGGACGGCTACACCTTC.

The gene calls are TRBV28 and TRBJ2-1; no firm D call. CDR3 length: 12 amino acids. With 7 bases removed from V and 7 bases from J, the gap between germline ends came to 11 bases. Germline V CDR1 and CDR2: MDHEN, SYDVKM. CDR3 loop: CASTRMINEQFF. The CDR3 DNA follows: TGTGCCAGCACCAGAATGATAAATGAGCAGTTCTTC.

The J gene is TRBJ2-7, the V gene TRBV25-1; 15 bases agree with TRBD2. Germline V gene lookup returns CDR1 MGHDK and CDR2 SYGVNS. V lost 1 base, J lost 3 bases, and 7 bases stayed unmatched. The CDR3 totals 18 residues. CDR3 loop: CASSESGLAGGTNYEQYF. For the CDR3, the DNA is TGTGCCAGCAGTGAATCGGGACTAGCGGGGGGAACTAACTACGAGCAGTACTTC.

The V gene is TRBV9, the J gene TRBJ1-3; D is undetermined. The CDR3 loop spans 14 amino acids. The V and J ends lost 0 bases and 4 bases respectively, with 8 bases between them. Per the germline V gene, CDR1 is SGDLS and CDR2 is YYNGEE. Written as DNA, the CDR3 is TGTGCCAGCAGCGTAGGGTACAGCGGAAACACCATATATTTT. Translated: CASSVGYSGNTIYF.